Presented here are 32 T cell receptor beta chains from one specimen sequenced in a study of blood T cell repertoires in COVID-19. The data were produced by immunoSEQ multiplex PCR, yet TCRdb's version contains in-frame clones alone and is incomplete. This sample has some 320,000 clones, with about 89% found just once. The sample comprised peripheral blood. These TCRs come from a woman aged 50 to 60 who had recovered from COVID-19.

The rearrangement joins TRBV5-1 to TRBJ2-7; D gene ambiguous. CDR3 size: 13 residues. Germline loops: CDR1 SGHRS, CDR2 YFSETQ. V was trimmed by 1 base and J by 3 bases, leaving 8 bases between them. The DNA for the CDR3 is TGCGCCAGCAGCTTGAATTCTGTCTACGAGCAGTACTTC. It specifies CASSLNSVYEQYF.

This clone was observed a few times. J is TRBJ1-2 and V is TRBV3-1 (or the pseudogene TRBV3-2); a weak D match, TRBD1 (5 bases). V was trimmed by 1 base and J by 6 bases, leaving 15 bases between them. The germline V gene has CDR1 LGHDT and CDR2 YNNKEL (reference sequence). The CDR3 has 15 amino acids. CDR3 loop: CASSQGDGKGDGYTF. CDR3 DNA: TGTGCCAGCAGCCAAGGGGATGGGAAAGGGGATGGCTACACCTTC.

The genes are TRBV6-2 or TRBV6-3 and TRBJ1-5, with 9 nucleotides matching TRBD1. Trimming took 6 bases from V and 6 from J; bases not matched to a gene: 6. Germline-derived CDR1 and CDR2 are MNHEY and SVGEGT. The CDR3 is made up of 14 amino acids. In DNA, the CDR3 is TGTGCCAGCAGCGCCACAGGGGGCAGTCAGCCCCAGCATTTT. This gives the protein CASSATGGSQPQHF.

The gene calls are TRBV5-6 and TRBJ2-3; 9 bases fit TRBD2. With 2 bases clipped from V and 3 bases from J, the junction kept 7 bases outside the gene matches. CDR1 and CDR2 from the germline V gene are SGHDT and YYEEEE. The CDR3 extends over 16 amino acids. CDR3 protein: CASSLPGLARTDTQYF. CDR3 nucleotide sequence: TGTGCCAGCAGCTTACCGGGACTAGCTAGGACAGATACGCAGTATTTT.

The rearrangement links TRBV6-5 to TRBJ1-2; D remains ambiguous. Germline V lookup: CDR1 MNHEY, CDR2 SVGAGI. The ends were cut back, 7 bases at V and 2 bases at J, with 11 bases in the middle. The CDR3 totals 13 residues. CDR3: CASKEAPNYGYTF. The CDR3 nucleotides read TGTGCCAGCAAGGAGGCTCCCAACTATGGCTACACCTTC.

J is TRBJ1-1 and V is TRBV5-1, with a weak D call TRBD1 (5 bases). Looked up from germline, CDR1 is SGHRS and CDR2 is YFSETQ. V was pared by 4 bases and J by 2 bases, with 9 bases between. This CDR3 region has 13 residues. The CDR3: CASSEGLNTEAFF. CDR3 DNA: TGCGCCAGCAGCGAGGGACTTAACACTGAAGCTTTCTTT.

This chain uses TRBV30 with TRBJ2-4, with TRBD2 identical over 7 bases. V gave up 0 bases and J gave up 6 bases; unmatched junction bases: 5. The CDR3 is made up of 14 amino acids. Germline V gene lookup returns CDR1 GTSNPN and CDR2 SVGIG (reference sequence). Written as DNA, the CDR3 is TGTGCCTGGAGTGTACGGGGGGTCGGAAACATTCAGTACTTC. Amino acids: CAWSVRGVGNIQYF.

The V call is TRBV24-1, the J call TRBJ1-2, with 8 bases that match TRBD1. Losses at the gene ends were 2 bases for V and 3 bases for J; bases not matched to a gene: 7. Germline V gene data show CDR1 as KGHDR and CDR2 as SFDVKD. The CDR3 loop spans 16 amino acids. CDR3 region: CATSDSGQGTYYGYTF. CDR3 nucleotides: TGTGCCACCAGTGATTCCGGACAGGGAACTTACTATGGCTACACCTTC.

The J gene is TRBJ1-1, the V gene TRBV19; D remains ambiguous. Germline V gene sequence: CDR1 LNHDA, CDR2 SQIVND (reference sequence). V was pared by 9 bases and J by 1 base, with 9 bases between. The CDR3 totals 12 residues. This CDR3 is CASLWANTEAFF. The CDR3 DNA is TGTGCCAGCCTCTGGGCGAACACTGAAGCTTTCTTT. Filled out from reference TRBV19 and TRBJ1-1, the complete variable domain reads DGGITQSPKYLFRKEGQNVTLSCEQNLNHDAMYWYRQDPGQGLRLIYYSQIVNDFQKGDIAEGYSVSREKKESFPLTVTSAQKNPTAFYLCASLWANTEAFFGQGTRLTVV.

The rearrangement joins TRBV19 to TRBJ2-3; 12 bases are a match to TRBD1. CDR3 length equals 14 residues. Germline V gene lookup returns CDR1 LNHDA and CDR2 SQIVND (reference sequence). The V and J ends lost 9 bases and 6 bases, in that order; junction bases with no gene match: 7. As DNA, the CDR3 is TGTGCCAGCACCGGGACAGGGGGCTCGGATACGCAGTATTTT. It encodes CASTGTGGSDTQYF.

This chain links TRBV4-3 with TRBJ1-4, with a tentative D call TRBD1 (6 bases). This CDR3 is 16 amino acids long. V lost 4 bases and J lost 8, with 20 bases in between. CDR1 LGHNA and CDR2 YSLEER come from the germline V gene. CDR3 nucleotide sequence: TGCGCCAGCAGCCCGCGGGGGACACTCTCTGGGGAAAAACTGTTTTTT. It is translated as CASSPRGTLSGEKLFF.

This chain uses TRBV5-1 with TRBJ2-1, with 14 nucleotides matching TRBD2. The V gene's germline CDR1 is SGHRS and CDR2 YFSETQ. The V and J ends lost 3 bases and 9 bases, in that order; junction bases with no gene match: 11. This CDR3 is built from 17 residues. CDR3 amino acids: CASSYSPGLAGVGEQFF. Written as DNA, the CDR3 is TGCGCCAGCAGCTATTCCCCGGGACTAGCGGGAGTTGGTGAGCAGTTCTTC.

The V and J genes are TRBV29-1 and TRBJ1-1, with D maybe TRBD1 (5 bases). V lost 1 base to trimming and J lost 1 base, with 16 bases between them. This CDR3 has 16 residues. Germline loops: CDR1 SQVTM, CDR2 ANQGSEA. The CDR3 region is CSVEVRREGWNTEAFF. DNA for the CDR3: TGCAGCGTTGAAGTCCGTCGGGAGGGGTGGAACACTGAAGCTTTCTTT.

V gene TRBV7-8 combines with J gene TRBJ2-3; 8 bases map to TRBD2. V was clipped by 5 bases and J by 6 bases; unmatched bases: 16. Germline V gene lookup returns CDR1 SGHVS and CDR2 FQNEAQ. The CDR3 covers 17 residues. The CDR3 DNA sequence: TGTGCCAGCAGCCAGATTCTAGCGGGCCCAAGGGGGGATACGCAGTATTTT. Amino acids: CASSQILAGPRGDTQYF.

The chain is built from TRBV5-1 and TRBJ2-5; perhaps TRBD1 as D (6 bases). In germline, CDR1 is SGHRS, CDR2 YFSETQ. The CDR3 loop spans 17 amino acids. Trimming stripped 3 bases from V and 5 bases from J, with 23 bases between. The CDR3 nucleotides read TGCGCCAGCAGCTGGCATAACTCCGGGACACAACGGGAGACCCAGTACTTC. This gives the protein CASSWHNSGTQRETQYF.

J is TRBJ1-5 and V is TRBV6-5; 7 nucleotides agree with TRBD1. The CDR3 runs 12 residues. The junction had 4 bases not matched to a gene; V was cut back by 8 bases and J by 6 bases. Germline lookup yields CDR1 MNHEY and CDR2 SVGAGI. The CDR3 reads CASGDRVQPQHF. Written as DNA, the CDR3 is TGTGCCAGCGGAGACAGGGTTCAGCCCCAGCATTTT.

The genes are TRBV12-3 or TRBV12-4 and TRBJ2-1; tentatively, D is TRBD1 (5 bases). The CDR3 loop spans 12 amino acids. The V gene lost 3 bases and the J gene lost 9 bases, with 9 bases spanning the gap. DNA for the CDR3: TGTGCCAGCAGTTTTCCAGGGTCTGAGCAGTTCTTC. It yields the protein CASSFPGSEQFF.

Only one count was recorded for this clone. The chain joins TRBV18 to TRBJ1-4; tentatively, D is TRBD1 (5 bases). CDR3 length equals 15 residues. The germline gives CDR1 KGHSH, CDR2 LQKENI. Trimming left V 6 bases short and J 6 bases short, with 17 bases between. The CDR3 coding sequence is TGTGCCAGCTCCCAAGGGGCCGGAAGGGATGAAAAACTGTTTTTT. It yields the protein CASSQGAGRDEKLFF.

The chain recombines TRBV4-3 with TRBJ2-3; 7 bases match TRBD1. The CDR3 consists of 13 residues. V trimming: 4 bases; J trimming: 4 bases; junction bases outside the gene matches: 2. Germline V gene data show CDR1 as LGHNA and CDR2 as YSLEER. CDR3 region: CASSLGTADTQYF. The CDR3 DNA is TGCGCCAGCAGCCTCGGGACAGCAGATACGCAGTATTTT.

This clone was seen only once. CDR3 loop: CASSKAPGDGNTIYF. The CDR3 DNA follows: TGTGCCAGCAGCAAAGCGCCAGGGGATGGAAACACCATATATTTT. The chain employs TRBV21-1 and TRBJ1-3; the table's D gene call, TRBD1, was not cross checked with the DNA. TRBV21-1 is given as a pseudogene. The CDR3 consists of 15 residues.

V gene TRBV5-6 combines with J gene TRBJ1-2; TRBD1 might be the D (5 bases). Germline CDR1 SGHDT, CDR2 YYEEEE. Trimming left V 0 bases short and J 5 bases short, with 11 bases between. The length of the CDR3 is 14 residues. CDR3: CASSLGQHVYGYTF. The CDR3 region has the DNA TGTGCCAGCAGCTTGGGACAGCACGTTTATGGCTACACCTTC.

The rearrangement joins TRBV18 to TRBJ2-7; the match to TRBD2 covers 9 bases. This CDR3 contains 14 residues. The V gene end was trimmed by 2 bases and the J gene end by 1 base; junction bases not matched to a gene: 0. CDR1 and CDR2 (germline): KGHSH, LQKENI. DNA of the CDR3: TGTGCCAGCTCACCAGCGGGGGGGTCCTACGAGCAGTACTTC. It encodes CASSPAGGSYEQYF.

This chain uses TRBV28 with TRBJ1-4, with 7 bases matching TRBD1. This CDR3 spans 13 amino acids. Germline values: CDR1 MDHEN, CDR2 SYDVKM. J lost 8 bases, V lost 4 bases, and 4 bases had no gene match. CDR3 coding DNA: TGTGCCAGCAGTTATCCGGGACAGGAAAAACTGTTTTTT. Translation gives CASSYPGQEKLFF.

This rearrangement joins TRBV6-4 to TRBJ2-7, with TRBD2 matching over 9 bases. Germline CDR1 MRHNA, CDR2 SNTAGT. With V trimmed by 3 bases and J by 3 bases, 9 bases remained unmatched. This CDR3 region has 16 residues. The CDR3 region is CASSEEAGGLFYEQYF. The CDR3 DNA sequence: TGTGCCAGCAGTGAGGAAGCGGGAGGCCTTTTCTACGAGCAGTACTTC.

In DNA form, the CDR3 reads TGTGCCAGCAGCTTGGGTGCAGGCGCCGCTAACTATGGCTACACCTTC. Protein: CASSLGAGAANYGYTF. The J gene is TRBJ1-2, the V gene TRBV5-8; D ambiguous. Germline loops: CDR1 SGHTS, CDR2 YDEGEE. V lost 0 bases to trimming and J lost 0 bases, with 12 bases between them. The CDR3 sequence is 16 residues long.

The V gene is TRBV4-3, the J gene TRBJ2-1, with 10 bases identical to TRBD2. CDR1 LGHNA and CDR2 YSLEER come from the germline V gene. The CDR3 is 17 amino acids. The J segment lost 4 bases and the V segment lost 0 bases, leaving 6 bases of the junction unmatched. This CDR3 is CASSQEVAGGFYNEQFF. CDR3 coding DNA: TGCGCCAGCAGCCAAGAGGTAGCGGGGGGATTTTACAATGAGCAGTTCTTC.

Only a few counts were recorded for this clone. This sequence joins TRBV19 and TRBJ2-2; unclear D gene. V dropped 2 bases and J dropped 6 bases, with 4 bases sitting between them. CDR1 LNHDA and CDR2 SQIVND come from the germline V gene (reference sequence). The CDR3 is 12 residues long. The CDR3 nucleotides are TGTGCCAGTAGTATATCTCCCGGGGAGCTGTTTTTT. Its protein product is CASSISPGELFF.

CDR3 residues: CASSVLDHSYNEQFF. The CDR3 DNA reads TGTGCCAGCAGCGTACTAGATCATTCCTACAATGAGCAGTTCTTC. The rearrangement links TRBV9 to TRBJ2-1, with no clear D. Germline lookup yields CDR1 SGDLS and CDR2 YYNGEE. Between the trimmed V and J ends, which lost 1 base and 1 base, there was a span of 9 bases. There are 15 residues in the CDR3.

The rearrangement joins TRBV19 to TRBJ2-7; 12 bases are a match to TRBD2. V lost 3 bases and J lost 4; bases outside the gene matches: 4. CDR1 is LNHDA and CDR2 is SQIVND in the germline V gene (reference sequence). The CDR3 is 15 amino acids. CDR3 sequence: CASSIATSGSYEQYF. The CDR3 coding sequence is TGTGCCAGTAGTATCGCGACTAGCGGGAGTTACGAGCAGTACTTC.

The V gene is TRBV28, the J gene TRBJ1-2; TRBD1 agrees at 12 bases. Germline V gene sequence: CDR1 MDHEN, CDR2 SYDVKM. CDR3 length: 15 residues. J lost 4 bases, V lost 5 bases, and 5 bases had no gene match. CDR3 amino acids: CASSIPGQGAYGYTF. The CDR3 coding sequence is TGTGCCAGCAGTATCCCGGGACAGGGGGCCTATGGCTACACCTTC.

This chain uses TRBV7-3 with TRBJ2-1, with D possibly TRBD2 on 6 matching bases. V was shortened by 5 bases and J by 8 bases, with 16 bases between the two germline ends. Germline-derived CDR1 and CDR2 are SGHTA and FQGTGA. CDR3 length: 14 residues. The CDR3 DNA reads as TGTGCCAGCAGCACCCCGGCGGGGCCCGATGAGCAGTTCTTC. Translating it yields CASSTPAGPDEQFF.

The chain couples TRBV6-5 to TRBJ1-2, with 8 bases identical to TRBD1. V trimming: 6 bases; J trimming: 4 bases; junction bases outside the gene matches: 4. CDR3 length equals 13 residues. CDR1 MNHEY and CDR2 SVGAGI come from the germline V gene. In nucleotides, the CDR3 is TGTGCCAGCAGCATCGACAGGGGCTATGGCTACACCTTC. Protein sequence: CASSIDRGYGYTF.